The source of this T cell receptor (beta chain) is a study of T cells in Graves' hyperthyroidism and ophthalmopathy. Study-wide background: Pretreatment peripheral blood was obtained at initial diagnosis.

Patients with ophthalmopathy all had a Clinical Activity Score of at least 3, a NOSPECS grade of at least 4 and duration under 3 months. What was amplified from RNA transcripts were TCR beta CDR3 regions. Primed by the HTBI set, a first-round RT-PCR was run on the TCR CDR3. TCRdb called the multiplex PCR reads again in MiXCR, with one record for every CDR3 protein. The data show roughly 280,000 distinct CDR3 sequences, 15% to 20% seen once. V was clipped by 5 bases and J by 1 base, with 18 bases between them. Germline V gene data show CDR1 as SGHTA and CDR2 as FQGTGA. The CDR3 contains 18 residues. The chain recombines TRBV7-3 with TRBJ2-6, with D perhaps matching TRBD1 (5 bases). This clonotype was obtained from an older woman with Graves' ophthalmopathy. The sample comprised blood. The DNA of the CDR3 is TGTGCCAGCAGCAAGGAAGGGTCGGCAGGGTCTGGGGCCAACGTCCTGACTTTC. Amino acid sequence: CASSKEGSAGSGANVLTF.